These T cell receptor beta chains were read from a single sample in a study of response to subunit inactivated influenza vaccine. MiXCR was run by TCRdb on the RT-PCR reads, yielding one entry per CDR3 protein. The data contain approximately 570,000 distinct CDR3 sequences, around 8% of them seen just once; the ten biggest clones take up 10% to 15%. Sequencing was performed on PBMCs from blood, taken approximately 25 months after vaccination. These receptors came from a man in his fifties or sixties who received an inactivated influenza vaccine. CDR3s leave out the opening cysteine and the closing phenylalanine or tryptophan.

V gene: TRBV4-2; J gene: TRBJ2-5; CDR3 protein: ASSQGTAVEETQY
V gene: TRBV11-2; J gene: TRBJ2-3; CDR3 protein: ASSRGQGGELGTDTQY
V gene: TRBV12-3/TRBV12-4; J gene: TRBJ2-2; CDR3 protein: ASINNWGEYTGELF
V gene: TRBV20-1; J gene: TRBJ2-1; CDR3 protein: SARPRPDYNEQF
V gene: TRBV28; J gene: TRBJ2-3; CDR3 protein: ASSYTLGEGSTDTQY
V gene: TRBV4-1; J gene: TRBJ1-4; CDR3 protein: ASSQATGVGEKLF
V gene: TRBV29-1; J gene: TRBJ2-1; CDR3 protein: SVLLSPDIVSEQF
V gene: TRBV20-1; J gene: TRBJ1-4; CDR3 protein: SATPGTGGEKLF
V gene: TRBV7-2; J gene: TRBJ2-6; CDR3 protein: ASSLFGPSTGANVLT
V gene: TRBV4-1; J gene: TRBJ2-1; CDR3 protein: ASSQGSSYNEQF
V gene: TRBV6-1; J gene: TRBJ1-6; CDR3 protein: ASSDSNSASPLH
V gene: TRBV7-9; J gene: TRBJ2-1; CDR3 protein: ASSLGDRRADEQF
V gene: TRBV2; J gene: TRBJ2-5; CDR3 protein: ASSEFPGETQY
V gene: TRBV3-1; J gene: TRBJ2-5; CDR3 protein: ASSQVLQGHEQETQY
V gene: TRBV19; J gene: TRBJ1-5; CDR3 protein: ASKASGVIMPQH
V gene: TRBV4-2; J gene: TRBJ2-7; CDR3 protein: ASSPVAPGLLAYEQY
V gene: TRBV11-2; J gene: TRBJ2-1; CDR3 protein: ASSSRGTSGSYNEQF
V gene: TRBV5-1; J gene: TRBJ1-6; CDR3 protein: ASSLDTTGLNSPLH
V gene: TRBV5-6; J gene: TRBJ2-1; CDR3 protein: ASSSGRLAGGSFSYNEQF
V gene: TRBV18; J gene: TRBJ1-6; CDR3 protein: ASSGPGQTSNSPLH
V gene: TRBV7-2; J gene: TRBJ2-7; CDR3 protein: ASSSWDGYEQY
V gene: TRBV12-3/TRBV12-4; J gene: TRBJ1-1; CDR3 protein: ASSSGRDTEAF
V gene: TRBV24-1; J gene: TRBJ2-3; CDR3 protein: ATSGPHTDTQY
V gene: TRBV7-9; J gene: TRBJ1-2; CDR3 protein: ASSPTGSPVYGYT